This T cell receptor (beta chain) was documented in a study of blood T cell repertoires in COVID-19. The CDR3 contains 15 residues. CDR1 SQVTM and CDR2 ANQGSEA come from the germline V gene. The V and J ends lost 4 bases and 0 bases respectively, with 15 bases between them. Using immunoSEQ multiplex PCR, the repertoire was profiled, and TCRdb retains in-frame clones only, with some absent. The table shows around 280,000 clones, with about nine tenths occurring only once. The genes are TRBV29-1 and TRBJ2-5, with D unclear. This receptor was identified in a woman in her forties or fifties who had recovered from COVID-19. Sequencing input: peripheral blood. The CDR3 DNA follows: TGCAGCGTTGGGTGGAGCCCGTCAGACCAAGAGACCCAGTACTTC. It translates to CSVGWSPSDQETQYF. Drawing the rest from reference TRBV29-1 and TRBJ2-5, the complete variable domain is SAVISQKPSRDICQRGTSLTIQCQVDSQVTMMFWYRQQPGQSLTLIATANQGSEATYESGFVIDKFPISRPNLTFSTLTVSNMSPEDSSIYLCSVGWSPSDQETQYFGPGTRLLVL.